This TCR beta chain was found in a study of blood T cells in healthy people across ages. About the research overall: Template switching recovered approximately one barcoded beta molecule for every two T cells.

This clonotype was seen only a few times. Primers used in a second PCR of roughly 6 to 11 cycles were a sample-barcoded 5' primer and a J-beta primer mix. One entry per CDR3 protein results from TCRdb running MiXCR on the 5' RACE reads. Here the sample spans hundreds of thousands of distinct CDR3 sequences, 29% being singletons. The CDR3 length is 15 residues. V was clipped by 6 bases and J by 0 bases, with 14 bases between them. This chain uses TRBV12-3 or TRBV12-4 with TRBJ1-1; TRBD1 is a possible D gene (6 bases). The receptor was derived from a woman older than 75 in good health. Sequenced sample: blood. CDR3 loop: CASRTGTSLNTEAFF. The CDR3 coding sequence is TGTGCCAGCAGAACCGGGACATCCCTGAACACTGAAGCTTTCTTT.